The sequence of this T cell receptor (beta chain) was determined in a study of blood T cell repertoires in COVID-19. TCRdb keeps only in-frame clones here, not all; method: immunoSEQ multiplex PCR. The sample includes around 54,000 clones, roughly 76% seen only once; the top ten take approximately 4.9%. CDR3 length: 13 residues. CDR1 and CDR2 (germline): SGHDT, YYEEEE. The ends were cut back, 4 bases at V and 7 bases at J, with 13 bases in the middle. The sample taken for sequencing was peripheral blood. The receptor was isolated from a woman aged 55-75 years with acute or convalescent COVID-19. The chain joins TRBV5-6 to TRBJ2-3; D uncertain. CDR3 in DNA: TGTGCCAGCAGCCCTAATCAGGTCTATACGCAGTATTTT. It translates to CASSPNQVYTQYF.